These 19 T cell receptor beta chains originate from one sample sequenced in a study of T cells in localized non-small cell lung cancer. Clones were sequenced by immunoSEQ multiplex PCR, and TCRdb holds only the in-frame ones, with some missing. This sample has about 41,000 clones, with 88% found just once. Sequenced material: peripheral blood, taken before any cancer treatment. The source of these receptors is a female donor at least 60 years old with stage I squamous cell lung carcinoma.

V and J are TRBV18 and TRBJ2-6; no definite D call. Trimming took 3 bases from V and 0 from J, leaving 6 bases between them. This CDR3 comprises 15 residues. Germline assignment: CDR1 KGHSH and CDR2 LQKENI. This CDR3 reads CASSPALSGANVLTF. The CDR3 nucleotides read TGTGCCAGCTCACCTGCCCTCTCTGGGGCCAACGTCCTGACTTTC.

V and J are TRBV7-2 and TRBJ2-1; 9 nucleotides match TRBD2. From germline, CDR1 is SGHTA and CDR2 FQGNSA. The CDR3 runs 15 residues. With 3 bases clipped from V and 4 bases from J, the junction kept 4 bases outside the gene matches. Written as DNA, the CDR3 is TGTGCCAGCAGCTTCAGAGCGGGAGGTTACAATGAGCAGTTCTTC. Translated, it gives CASSFRAGGYNEQFF. Full variable domain (missing parts from reference TRBV7-2 and TRBJ2-1): GAGVSQSPSNKVTEKGKDVELRCDPISGHTALYWYRQSLGQGLEFLIYFQGNSAPDKSGLPSDRFSAERTGGSVSTLTIQRTQQEDSAVYLCASSFRAGGYNEQFFGPGTRLTVL.

This clone has a single count. The CDR3 region has the DNA TGCGCCAGCAGTGAGGGCAGGGCAGAGACCCAGTACTTC. This codes for CASSEGRAETQYF. The gene calls are TRBV10-1 and TRBJ2-5, with D possibly matching TRBD1 (5 bases). V was clipped by 2 bases and J by 4 bases, with 8 bases between them. CDR3 size: 13 residues. Germline CDR1 and CDR2: WNHNN and SYGVQD (reference sequence).

This chain uses TRBV30 with TRBJ2-4; D remains ambiguous. Germline CDR1 and CDR2: GTSNPN and SVGIG (reference sequence). This CDR3 is 13 amino acids long. Trimming removed 4 bases at V and 0 bases at J, with 7 bases between. The CDR3 bases are TGTGCCTGGATCCATCTAGCCAAAAACATTCAGTACTTC. Translated: CAWIHLAKNIQYF. The full variable domain, in which reference TRBV30 and TRBJ2-4 provide the parts outside the CDR3, is SQTIHQWPATLVQPVGSPLSLECTVEGTSNPNLYWYRQAAGRGLQLLFYSVGIGQISSEVPQNLSASRPQDRQFILSSKKLLLSDSGFYLCAWIHLAKNIQYFGAGTRLSVL.

The chain couples TRBV7-6 to TRBJ2-1; the match to TRBD2 covers 13 bases. This CDR3 spans 16 amino acids. Per the germline V gene, CDR1 is SGHVS and CDR2 is FNYEAQ. The ends lost 4 bases at V and 2 bases at J; junction bases unmatched: 2. Written as DNA, the CDR3 is TGTGCCAGCAGCTCACTAGCGGGGGGGACCTACAATGAGCAGTTCTTC. Its protein is CASSSLAGGTYNEQFF.

The chain links TRBV7-2 to TRBJ2-1; no reliable D call. Between the trimmed V and J ends, which lost 3 bases and 8 bases, there was a span of 11 bases. Germline V gene lookup returns CDR1 SGHTA and CDR2 FQGNSA. The CDR3 sequence is 13 residues long. The CDR3 loop is CASSFIARDEQFF. CDR3 DNA: TGTGCCAGCAGCTTTATCGCACGTGATGAGCAGTTCTTC. Looking up the rest from reference TRBV7-2 and TRBJ2-1 gives the full variable domain: GAGVSQSPSNKVTEKGKDVELRCDPISGHTALYWYRQSLGQGLEFLIYFQGNSAPDKSGLPSDRFSAERTGGSVSTLTIQRTQQEDSAVYLCASSFIARDEQFFGPGTRLTVL.

In its sample, this clone was seen a few times. The V gene is TRBV2, the J gene TRBJ1-2; 8 nucleotides match TRBD1. The CDR3 has 14 amino acids. Germline assignment: CDR1 SNHLY and CDR2 FYNNEI. The trim removed 3 bases at V and 4 bases at J, leaving 4 bases unmatched. The CDR3 protein is CASSEMGQAYGYTF. The CDR3 DNA sequence: TGTGCCAGCAGTGAGATGGGACAGGCCTATGGCTACACCTTC.

The CDR3 is CASSLRRGDTEAFF. As DNA, the CDR3 is TGTGCCAGCAGCCTTAGAAGGGGGGACACTGAAGCTTTCTTT. This chain uses TRBV7-9 with TRBJ1-1; the D gene is possibly TRBD1 (6 bases). The CDR3 is 14 residues long. Per germline, CDR1 SEHNR and CDR2 FQNEAQ (reference sequence). Trimming pared 5 bases from V and 3 bases from J, leaving 13 bases between.

With respect to this clone: This same CDR3 is encoded by further DNA sequences in the sample. This chain connects TRBV15 to TRBJ2-1, with 7 bases lining up with TRBD1. V trimming: 6 bases; J trimming: 4 bases; junction bases outside the gene matches: 6. Germline assignment: CDR1 LNHNV and CDR2 YYDKDF (reference sequence). This CDR3 region has 14 residues. The chain's CDR3 is CATSTGTAYNEQFF. As DNA, the CDR3 is TGTGCCACCAGTACCGGGACAGCTTACAATGAGCAGTTCTTC.

DNA for the CDR3: TGCAGCGTTGGATTAGGTAGAGGTGGCAATCAGCCCCAGCATTTT. Translated: CSVGLGRGGNQPQHF. V is TRBV29-1 and J is TRBJ1-5, with D unclear. Germline values: CDR1 SQVTM, CDR2 ANQGSEA. Between the trimmed V and J ends, which lost 4 bases and 2 bases, there was a span of 15 bases. CDR3 size: 15 residues.

The rearrangement joins TRBV30 to TRBJ1-1; D unresolved. Germline assignment: CDR1 GTSNPN and CDR2 SVGIG (reference sequence). Trimming took 0 bases from V and 0 from J, leaving 5 bases between them. CDR3 size: 13 residues. CDR3 sequence (DNA): TGTGCCTGGAGTGTACAAGTGAACACTGAAGCTTTCTTT. Residues: CAWSVQVNTEAFF.

V gene TRBV27 combines with J gene TRBJ2-2; D is uncertain. V lost 2 bases and J lost 8, with 6 bases in between. Germline V lookup: CDR1 MNHEY, CDR2 SMNVEV (reference sequence). The CDR3 is made up of 12 amino acids. CDR3 in DNA: TGTGCCAGCAGTTTAGAGAAGGGGGAGCTGTTTTTT. This codes for CASSLEKGELFF.

This chain joins TRBV7-8 and TRBJ2-1, with D possibly matching TRBD2 (5 bases). CDR1 SGHVS and CDR2 FQNEAQ come from the germline V gene. With 1 base removed from V and 0 bases from J, the gap between germline ends came to 10 bases. The CDR3 runs 16 residues. CDR3 protein: CASSLESGSSYNEQFF. The CDR3 bases are TGTGCCAGCAGCTTAGAAAGTGGGAGCTCCTACAATGAGCAGTTCTTC.

The rearrangement joins TRBV19 to TRBJ2-3, with D tentatively TRBD2 (6 bases). Germline CDR1 LNHDA, CDR2 SQIVND (reference sequence). The CDR3 has 13 residues. V gave up 11 bases and J gave up 0 bases, with 12 bases separating them. The CDR3 is CASREDSTDTQYF. In nucleotides, the CDR3 is TGTGCCTCCAGGGAGGATAGCACAGATACGCAGTATTTT.

The chain links TRBV6-1 to TRBJ2-5; possibly TRBD1 for D (5 bases). This CDR3 has 13 residues. From germline, CDR1 is MNHNS and CDR2 SASEGT. The V end was cut by 8 bases, the J end by 7 bases, with 17 bases between. CDR3 sequence reads: CASLLGQGLTQYF. The CDR3 DNA follows: TGTGCCAGCTTACTGGGGCAGGGTTTGACCCAGTACTTC.

The chain recombines TRBV11-2 with TRBJ1-2, with no clear D. The CDR3 spans 13 residues. The germline gives CDR1 SGHAT, CDR2 FQNNGV. V lost 2 bases to trimming and J lost 4 bases, with 8 bases between them. The CDR3 region has the DNA TGTGCCAGCAGCTTAAACCCCCTCTATGGCTACACCTTC. Translated: CASSLNPLYGYTF.

The chain has TRBV19 and TRBJ2-7; D possibly corresponds to TRBD2 (5 bases). Trimming cost V 4 bases and J 5 bases, with 15 bases left between them. Germline V gives CDR1 LNHDA, CDR2 SQIVND (reference sequence). The CDR3 extends over 14 amino acids. The DNA of the CDR3 is TGTGCCAGTAGTAACGGGGTAGACCTAAACGAGCAGTACTTC. Protein sequence: CASSNGVDLNEQYF.

This clone has more than one count but fewer than ten. The chain employs TRBV7-6 and TRBJ2-7; possible D gene TRBD2, 5 bases. The CDR3 spans 14 residues. Germline lookup yields CDR1 SGHVS and CDR2 FNYEAQ. V lost 2 bases and J lost 6, with 14 bases in between. The DNA of the CDR3 is TGTGCCAGCAGCTTATTGGGTAGCGACGGCGAGCAGTACTTC. It is translated as CASSLLGSDGEQYF.

The chain combines TRBV21-1 with TRBJ2-7; the listed D gene, TRBD1, was not tested against the DNA. TRBV21-1 is recorded as a pseudogene. The CDR3 length is 15 residues. The DNA for the CDR3 is TGTGCCAGCATCGAGTCGGGACAGGGTTTTTACGAGCAGTACTTC. It encodes CASIESGQGFYEQYF.